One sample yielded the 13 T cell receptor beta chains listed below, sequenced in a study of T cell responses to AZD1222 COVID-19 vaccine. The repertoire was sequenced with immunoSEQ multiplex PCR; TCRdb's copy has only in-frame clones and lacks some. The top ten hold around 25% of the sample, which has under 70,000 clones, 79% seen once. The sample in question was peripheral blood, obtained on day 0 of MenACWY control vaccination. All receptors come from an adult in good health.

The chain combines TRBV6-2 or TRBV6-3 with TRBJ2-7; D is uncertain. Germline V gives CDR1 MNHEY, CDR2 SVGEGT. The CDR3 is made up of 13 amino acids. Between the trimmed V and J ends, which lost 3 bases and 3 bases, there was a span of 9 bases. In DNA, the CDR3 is TGTGCCAGCAGTTATAGTGCCGGCTACGAGCAGTACTTC. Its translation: CASSYSAGYEQYF.

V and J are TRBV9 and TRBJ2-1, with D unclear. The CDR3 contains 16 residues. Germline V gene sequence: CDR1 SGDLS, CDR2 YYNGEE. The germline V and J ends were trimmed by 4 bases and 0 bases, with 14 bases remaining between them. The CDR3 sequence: CASSLRTSSSYNEQFF. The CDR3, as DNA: TGTGCCAGCAGCCTCCGGACCTCCTCCTCCTACAATGAGCAGTTCTTC.

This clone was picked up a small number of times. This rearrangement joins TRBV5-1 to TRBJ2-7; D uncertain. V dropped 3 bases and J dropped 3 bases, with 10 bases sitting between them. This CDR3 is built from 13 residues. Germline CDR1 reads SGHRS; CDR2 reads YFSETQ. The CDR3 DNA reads TGCGCCAGCAGCTCGGACGGCAACTACGAGCAGTACTTC. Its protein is CASSSDGNYEQYF.

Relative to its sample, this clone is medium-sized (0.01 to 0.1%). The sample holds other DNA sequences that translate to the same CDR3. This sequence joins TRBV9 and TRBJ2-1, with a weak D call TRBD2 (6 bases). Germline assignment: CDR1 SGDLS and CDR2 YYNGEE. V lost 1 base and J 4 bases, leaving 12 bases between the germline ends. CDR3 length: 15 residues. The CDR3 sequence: CASSVTFRGYNEQFF. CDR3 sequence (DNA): TGTGCCAGCAGCGTAACATTTCGGGGGTACAATGAGCAGTTCTTC. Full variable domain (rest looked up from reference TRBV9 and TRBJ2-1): DSGVTQTPKHLITATGQRVTLRCSPRSGDLSVYWYQQSLDQGLQFLIQYYNGEERAKGNILERFSAQQFPDLHSELNLSSLELGDSALYFCASSVTFRGYNEQFFGPGTRLTVL.

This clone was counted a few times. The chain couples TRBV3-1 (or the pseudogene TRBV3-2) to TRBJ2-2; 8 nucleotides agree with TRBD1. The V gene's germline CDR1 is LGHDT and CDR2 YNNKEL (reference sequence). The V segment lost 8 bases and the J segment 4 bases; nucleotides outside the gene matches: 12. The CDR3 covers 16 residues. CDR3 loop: CASHFNGTGVTGELFF. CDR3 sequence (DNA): TGTGCCAGCCACTTCAACGGGACAGGTGTCACCGGGGAGCTGTTTTTT.

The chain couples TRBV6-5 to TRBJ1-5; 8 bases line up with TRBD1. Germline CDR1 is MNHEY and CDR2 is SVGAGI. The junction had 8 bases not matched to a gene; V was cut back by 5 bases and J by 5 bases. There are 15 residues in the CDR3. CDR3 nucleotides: TGTGCCAGCAGTCAGACTGGACAGGGCTATCAGCCCCAGCATTTT. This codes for CASSQTGQGYQPQHF.

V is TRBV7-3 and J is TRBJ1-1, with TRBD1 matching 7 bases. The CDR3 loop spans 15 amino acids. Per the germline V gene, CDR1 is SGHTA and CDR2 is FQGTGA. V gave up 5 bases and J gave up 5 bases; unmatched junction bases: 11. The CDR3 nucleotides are TGTGCCAGCAGCCAAACACCACAGGGGAAGACTGAAGCTTTCTTT. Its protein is CASSQTPQGKTEAFF.

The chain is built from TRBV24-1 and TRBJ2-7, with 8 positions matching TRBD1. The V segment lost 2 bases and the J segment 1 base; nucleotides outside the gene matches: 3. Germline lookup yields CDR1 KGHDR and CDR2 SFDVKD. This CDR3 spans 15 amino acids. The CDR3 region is CATSDWGQASYEQYF. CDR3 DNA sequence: TGTGCCACCAGTGATTGGGGACAGGCATCCTACGAGCAGTACTTC.

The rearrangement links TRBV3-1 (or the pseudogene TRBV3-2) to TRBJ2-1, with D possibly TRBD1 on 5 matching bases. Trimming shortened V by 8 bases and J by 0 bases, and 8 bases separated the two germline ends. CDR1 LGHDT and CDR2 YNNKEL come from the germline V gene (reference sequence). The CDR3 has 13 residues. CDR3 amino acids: CASGASSYNEQFF. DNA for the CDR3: TGTGCCAGCGGGGCGAGCTCCTACAATGAGCAGTTCTTC.

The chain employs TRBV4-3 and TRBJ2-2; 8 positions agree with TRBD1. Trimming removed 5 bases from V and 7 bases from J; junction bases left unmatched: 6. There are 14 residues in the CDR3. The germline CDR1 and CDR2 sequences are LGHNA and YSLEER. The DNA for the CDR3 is TGCGCCAGCAGCAAAGGACAGGGAAACGGGGAGCTGTTTTTT. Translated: CASSKGQGNGELFF.

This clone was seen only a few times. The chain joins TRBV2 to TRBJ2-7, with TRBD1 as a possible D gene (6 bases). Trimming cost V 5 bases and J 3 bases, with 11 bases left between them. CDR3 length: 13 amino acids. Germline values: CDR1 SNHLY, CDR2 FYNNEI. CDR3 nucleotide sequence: TGTGCCAGCAGTCTTTTGACAGGCTACGAGCAGTACTTC. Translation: CASSLLTGYEQYF.

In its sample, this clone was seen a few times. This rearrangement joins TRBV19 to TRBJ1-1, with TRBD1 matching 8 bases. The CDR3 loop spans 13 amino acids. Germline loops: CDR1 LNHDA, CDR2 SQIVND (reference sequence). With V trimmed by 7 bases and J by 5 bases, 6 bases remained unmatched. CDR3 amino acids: CASIPDRATEAFF. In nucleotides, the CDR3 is TGTGCCAGTATCCCGGACAGGGCAACTGAAGCTTTCTTT.

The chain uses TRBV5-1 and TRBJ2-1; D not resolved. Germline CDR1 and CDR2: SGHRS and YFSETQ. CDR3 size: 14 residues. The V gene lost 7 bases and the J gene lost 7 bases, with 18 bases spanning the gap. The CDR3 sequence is CASQLQVSRNEQFF. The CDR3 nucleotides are TGCGCCAGCCAACTGCAGGTATCGCGGAATGAGCAGTTCTTC.